The sequence of this T cell receptor beta chain was determined in a study of T-cell reconstitution after alpha-beta-depleted transplantation in children. CDR1 is SGHRS, CDR2 YFSETQ, per germline. Germline trimming cut 5 bases from V and 4 bases from J; bases unmatched to any gene: 10. This CDR3 is 17 amino acids long. Unique molecular identifiers were incorporated during preparation of the TCRbeta library. Each CDR3 protein is one row after TCRdb ran MiXCR on the PCR reads. The sample holds some 490,000 distinct CDR3 sequences, around 12% seen once. This clonotype was seen repeatedly, ten times or more.

The sequence was obtained from a human donor who donated a stem cell graft to a child with combined immunodeficiency. The sequencing here drew on PBMCs from the stem cell graft donor, taken from the stem cell graft. This sequence joins TRBV5-1 and TRBJ2-6; 9 positions match TRBD1. CDR3: CASRAGTGFTGANVLTF. Here the CDR3 DNA reads TGCGCCAGCAGAGCCGGGACAGGGTTTACAGGGGCCAACGTCCTGACTTTC.